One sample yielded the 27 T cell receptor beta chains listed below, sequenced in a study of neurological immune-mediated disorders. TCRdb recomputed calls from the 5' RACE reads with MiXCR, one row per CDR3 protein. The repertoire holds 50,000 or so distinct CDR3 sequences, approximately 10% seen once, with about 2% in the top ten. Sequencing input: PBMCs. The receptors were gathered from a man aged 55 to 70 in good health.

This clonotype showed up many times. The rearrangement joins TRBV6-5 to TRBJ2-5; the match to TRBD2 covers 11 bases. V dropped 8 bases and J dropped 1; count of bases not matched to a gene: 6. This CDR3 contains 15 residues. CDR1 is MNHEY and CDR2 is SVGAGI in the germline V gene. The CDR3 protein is CASGRTSGSQETQYF. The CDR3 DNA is TGTGCCAGCGGGCGGACTAGCGGGTCCCAAGAGACCCAGTACTTC.

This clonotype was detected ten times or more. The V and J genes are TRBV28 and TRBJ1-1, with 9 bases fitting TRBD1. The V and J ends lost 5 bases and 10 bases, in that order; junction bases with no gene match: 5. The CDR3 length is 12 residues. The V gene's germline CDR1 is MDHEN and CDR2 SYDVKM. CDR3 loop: CASSEQGARAFF. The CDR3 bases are TGTGCCAGCAGTGAACAGGGGGCAAGAGCTTTCTTT.

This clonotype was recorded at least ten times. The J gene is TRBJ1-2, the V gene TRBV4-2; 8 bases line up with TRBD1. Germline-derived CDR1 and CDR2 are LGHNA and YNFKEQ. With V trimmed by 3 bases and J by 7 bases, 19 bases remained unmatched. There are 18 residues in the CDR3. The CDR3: CASSQTFRDRSLYPGYTF. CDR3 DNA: TGTGCCAGCAGCCAGACCTTCCGGGACAGGAGCCTCTATCCTGGCTACACCTTC.

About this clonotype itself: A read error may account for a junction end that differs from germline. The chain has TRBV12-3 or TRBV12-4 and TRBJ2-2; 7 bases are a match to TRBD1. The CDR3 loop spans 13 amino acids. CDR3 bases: TGTGCCGGCAGTCTCGACAGGGCCGAGGAGCTGTTTTTT. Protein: CAGSLDRAEELFF.

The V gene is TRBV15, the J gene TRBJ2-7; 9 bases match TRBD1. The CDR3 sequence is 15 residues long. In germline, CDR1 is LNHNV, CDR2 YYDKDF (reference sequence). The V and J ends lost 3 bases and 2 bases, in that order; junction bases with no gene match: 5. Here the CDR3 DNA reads TGTGCCACCAGCAGTGGGGGGACAGGGACCTACGAGCAGTACTTC. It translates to CATSSGGTGTYEQYF.

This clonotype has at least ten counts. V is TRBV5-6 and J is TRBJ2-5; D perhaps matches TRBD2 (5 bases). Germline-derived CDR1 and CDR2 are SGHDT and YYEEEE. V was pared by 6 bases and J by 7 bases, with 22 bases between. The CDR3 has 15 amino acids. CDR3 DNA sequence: TGTGCCAGCACCTTTCAGGCGGGTGTCTTGGTGACCCAGTACTTC. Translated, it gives CASTFQAGVLVTQYF.

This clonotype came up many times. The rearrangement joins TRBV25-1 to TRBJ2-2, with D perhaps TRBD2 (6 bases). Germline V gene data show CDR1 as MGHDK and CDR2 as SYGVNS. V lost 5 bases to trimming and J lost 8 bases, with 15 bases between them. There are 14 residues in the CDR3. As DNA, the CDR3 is TGTGCCAGCAGTCCCCAGGGAGGATCGGGGGAGCTGTTTTTT. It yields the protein CASSPQGGSGELFF.

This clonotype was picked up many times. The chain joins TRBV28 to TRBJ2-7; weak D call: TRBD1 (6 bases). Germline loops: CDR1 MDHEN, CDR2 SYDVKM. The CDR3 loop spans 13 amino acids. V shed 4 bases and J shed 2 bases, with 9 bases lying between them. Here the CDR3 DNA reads TGTGCCAGCAGTTGGACAGAACCCTACGAGCAGTACTTC. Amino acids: CASSWTEPYEQYF. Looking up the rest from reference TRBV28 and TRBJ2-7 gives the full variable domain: DVKVTQSSRYLVKRTGEKVFLECVQDMDHENMFWYRQDPGLGLRLIYFSYDVKMKEKGDIPEGYSVSREKKERFSLILESASTNQTSMYLCASSWTEPYEQYFGPGTRLTVT.

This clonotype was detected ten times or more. CDR3 in DNA: TGCAGTGCCTTGGGGCCCCTGGGCACTGAAGCTTTCTTT. It specifies CSALGPLGTEAFF. The chain recombines TRBV20-1 with TRBJ1-1; tentative D call: TRBD1 (5 bases). The CDR3 extends over 13 amino acids. In germline, CDR1 is DFQATT, CDR2 SNEGSKA (reference sequence). The V gene lost 6 bases and the J gene lost 4 bases, with 15 bases spanning the gap.

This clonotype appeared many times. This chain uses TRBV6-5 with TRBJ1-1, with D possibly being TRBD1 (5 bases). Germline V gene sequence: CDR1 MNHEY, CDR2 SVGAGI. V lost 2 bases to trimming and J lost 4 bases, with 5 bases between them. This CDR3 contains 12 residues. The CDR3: CASSYGGTEAFF. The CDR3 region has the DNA TGTGCCAGCAGTTACGGGGGCACTGAAGCTTTCTTT.

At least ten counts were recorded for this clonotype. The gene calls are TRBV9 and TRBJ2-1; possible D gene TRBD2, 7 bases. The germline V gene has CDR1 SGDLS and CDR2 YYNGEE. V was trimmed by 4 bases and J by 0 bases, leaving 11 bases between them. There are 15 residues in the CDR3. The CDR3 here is CASSPGGRSYNEQFF. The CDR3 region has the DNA TGTGCCAGCAGCCCGGGGGGCCGCTCCTACAATGAGCAGTTCTTC.

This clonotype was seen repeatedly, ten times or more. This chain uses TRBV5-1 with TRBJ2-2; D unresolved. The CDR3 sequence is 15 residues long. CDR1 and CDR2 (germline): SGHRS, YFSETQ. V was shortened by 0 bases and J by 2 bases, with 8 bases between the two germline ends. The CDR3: CASSLEGTNTGELFF. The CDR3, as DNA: TGCGCCAGCAGCTTGGAAGGCACTAACACCGGGGAGCTGTTTTTT.

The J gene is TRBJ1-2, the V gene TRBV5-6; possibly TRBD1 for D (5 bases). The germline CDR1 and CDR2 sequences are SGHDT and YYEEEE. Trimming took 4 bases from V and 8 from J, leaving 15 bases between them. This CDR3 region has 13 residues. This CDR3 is CASSEGTPSGYTF. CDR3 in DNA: TGTGCCAGCAGCGAAGGGACCCCGTCCGGCTACACCTTC.

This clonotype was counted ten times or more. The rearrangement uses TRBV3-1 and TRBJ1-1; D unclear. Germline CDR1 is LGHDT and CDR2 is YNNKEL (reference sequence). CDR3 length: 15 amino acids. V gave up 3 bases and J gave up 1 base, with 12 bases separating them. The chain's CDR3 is CASSQPWAGNTEAFF. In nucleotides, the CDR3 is TGTGCCAGCAGCCAGCCGTGGGCAGGGAACACTGAAGCTTTCTTT.

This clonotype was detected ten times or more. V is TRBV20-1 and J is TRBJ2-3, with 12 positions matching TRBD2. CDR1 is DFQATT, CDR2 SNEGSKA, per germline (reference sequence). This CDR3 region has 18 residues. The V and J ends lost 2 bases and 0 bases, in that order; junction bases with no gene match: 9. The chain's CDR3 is CSARRLAGVRRSTDTQYF. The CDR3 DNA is TGCAGTGCTAGAAGACTAGCGGGGGTGCGCCGAAGCACAGATACGCAGTATTTT.

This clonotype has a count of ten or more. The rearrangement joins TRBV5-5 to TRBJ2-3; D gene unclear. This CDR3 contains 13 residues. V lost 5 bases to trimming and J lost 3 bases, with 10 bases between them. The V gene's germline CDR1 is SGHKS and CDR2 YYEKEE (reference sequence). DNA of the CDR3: TGTGCCAGCAGACCGACGCGGACAGATACGCAGTATTTT. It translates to CASRPTRTDTQYF.

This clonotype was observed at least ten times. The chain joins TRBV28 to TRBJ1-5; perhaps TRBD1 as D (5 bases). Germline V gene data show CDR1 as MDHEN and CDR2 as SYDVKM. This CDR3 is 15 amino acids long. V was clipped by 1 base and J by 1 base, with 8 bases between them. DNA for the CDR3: TGTGCCAGCAGTTTATCAGGGCCGAGCAATCAGCCCCAGCATTTT. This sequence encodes CASSLSGPSNQPQHF. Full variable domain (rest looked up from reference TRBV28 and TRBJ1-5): DVKVTQSSRYLVKRTGEKVFLECVQDMDHENMFWYRQDPGLGLRLIYFSYDVKMKEKGDIPEGYSVSREKKERFSLILESASTNQTSMYLCASSLSGPSNQPQHFGDGTRLSIL.

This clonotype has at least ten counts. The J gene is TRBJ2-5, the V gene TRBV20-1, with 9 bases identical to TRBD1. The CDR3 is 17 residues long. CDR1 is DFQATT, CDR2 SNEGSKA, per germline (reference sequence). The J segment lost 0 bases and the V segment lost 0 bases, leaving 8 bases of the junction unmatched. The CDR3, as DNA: TGCAGTGCTAGAGATTTGGGGGACAGGGCCCACCAAGAGACCCAGTACTTC. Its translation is CSARDLGDRAHQETQYF.

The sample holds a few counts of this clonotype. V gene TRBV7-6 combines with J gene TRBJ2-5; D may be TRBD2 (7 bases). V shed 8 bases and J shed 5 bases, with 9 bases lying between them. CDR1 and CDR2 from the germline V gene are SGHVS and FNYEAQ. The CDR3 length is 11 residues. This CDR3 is CASRGAETQYF. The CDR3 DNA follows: TGTGCCAGCCGGGGGGCGGAGACCCAGTACTTC.

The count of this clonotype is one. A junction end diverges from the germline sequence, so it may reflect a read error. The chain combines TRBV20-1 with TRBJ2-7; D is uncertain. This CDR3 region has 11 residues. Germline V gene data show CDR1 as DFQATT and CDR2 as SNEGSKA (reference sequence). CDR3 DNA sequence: TGCAGTGTAGGCCCTTCCTACGAGCAGTGCTTC. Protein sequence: CSVGPSYEQCF.

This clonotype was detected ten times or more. Here the CDR3 reads CSARSRGDTQYF. The CDR3 nucleotides are TGCAGTGCCCGGAGTAGAGGGGATACGCAGTATTTT. V and J are TRBV20-1 and TRBJ2-3; D possibly corresponds to TRBD2 (5 bases). Trimming pared 6 bases from V and 6 bases from J, leaving 13 bases between. The CDR3 length is 12 residues. Germline CDR1 and CDR2: DFQATT and SNEGSKA (reference sequence).

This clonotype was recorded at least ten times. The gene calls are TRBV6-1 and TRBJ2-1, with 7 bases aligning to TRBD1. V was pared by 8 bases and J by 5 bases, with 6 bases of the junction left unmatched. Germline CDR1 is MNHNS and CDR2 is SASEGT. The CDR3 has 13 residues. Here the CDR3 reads CASGPGTDNEQFF. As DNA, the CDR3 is TGTGCCAGCGGTCCAGGGACAGACAATGAGCAGTTCTTC.

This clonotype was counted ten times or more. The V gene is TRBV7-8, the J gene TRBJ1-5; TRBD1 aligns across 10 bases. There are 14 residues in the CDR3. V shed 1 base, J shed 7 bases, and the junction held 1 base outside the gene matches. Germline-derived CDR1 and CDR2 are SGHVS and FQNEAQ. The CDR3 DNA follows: TGTGCCAGCAGCTTAGGACAGGGGGCACAGCCCCAGCATTTT. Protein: CASSLGQGAQPQHF.

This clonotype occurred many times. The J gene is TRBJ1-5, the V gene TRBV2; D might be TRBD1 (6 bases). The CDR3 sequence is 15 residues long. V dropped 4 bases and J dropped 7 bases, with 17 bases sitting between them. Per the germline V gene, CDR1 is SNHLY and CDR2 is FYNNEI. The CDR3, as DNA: TGTGCCAGCAGTGTACAAGGGGGTCAATGGCAGCCCCAGCATTTT. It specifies CASSVQGGQWQPQHF.

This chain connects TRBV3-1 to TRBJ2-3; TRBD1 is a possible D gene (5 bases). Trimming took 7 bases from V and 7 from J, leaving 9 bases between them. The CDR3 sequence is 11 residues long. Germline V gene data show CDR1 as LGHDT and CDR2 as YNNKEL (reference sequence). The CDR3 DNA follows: TGTGCCAGCACCCAGGGTCATACGCAGTATTTT. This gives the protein CASTQGHTQYF.

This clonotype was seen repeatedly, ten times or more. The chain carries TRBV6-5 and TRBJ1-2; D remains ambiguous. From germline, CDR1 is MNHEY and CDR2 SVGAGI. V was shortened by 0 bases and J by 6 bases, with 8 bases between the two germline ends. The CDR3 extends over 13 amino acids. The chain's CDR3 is CASSYSPRNGYTF. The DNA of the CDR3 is TGTGCCAGCAGTTACTCACCGAGGAATGGCTACACCTTC.

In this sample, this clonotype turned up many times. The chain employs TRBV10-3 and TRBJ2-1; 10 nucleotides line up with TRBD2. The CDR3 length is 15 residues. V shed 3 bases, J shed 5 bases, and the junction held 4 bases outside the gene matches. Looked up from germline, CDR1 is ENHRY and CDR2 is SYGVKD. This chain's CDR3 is CAISEPAGGDNEQFF. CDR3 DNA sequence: TGTGCCATCAGTGAACCAGCGGGGGGGGACAATGAGCAGTTCTTC.